The next 3 T cell receptor beta chains were all read from a single sample in a study of T cell responses to AZD1222 COVID-19 vaccine. Clones were read by immunoSEQ multiplex PCR, and TCRdb kept only the in-frame ones, dropping some. Here the sample spans about 150,000 clones, approximately 87% being singletons. The sample consisted of peripheral blood, taken on day 0 of MenACWY control vaccination. The origin of the receptors is an adult in good health.

This clone was seen once. The chain employs TRBV4-1 and TRBJ1-6; 10 positions match TRBD1. Germline lookup yields CDR1 MGHRA and CDR2 YSYEKL. The CDR3 consists of 15 residues. With 2 bases clipped from V and 7 bases from J, the junction kept 2 bases outside the gene matches. DNA of the CDR3: TGCGCCAGCAGCCAACCGGGACAGGGGAATTCACCCCTCCACTTT. Translating it yields CASSQPGQGNSPLHF.

The rearrangement uses TRBV20-1 and TRBJ2-4; a weak D match, TRBD2 (5 bases). The V gene lost 4 bases and the J gene lost 9 bases, with 10 bases spanning the gap. In germline, CDR1 is DFQATT, CDR2 SNEGSKA (reference sequence). The CDR3 totals 11 residues. CDR3 sequence reads: CSANRERIQYF. CDR3 DNA sequence: TGCAGTGCTAATCGGGAACGCATTCAGTACTTC.

The chain combines TRBV4-1 with TRBJ1-3, with D perhaps matching TRBD1 (5 bases). Germline CDR1 and CDR2: MGHRA and YSYEKL. There are 15 residues in the CDR3. The ends were cut back, 4 bases at V and 2 bases at J, with 12 bases in the middle. CDR3 bases: TGCGCCAGCAGCCGCTTGCCGGGGGCTGGAAACACCATATATTTT. Amino acid sequence: CASSRLPGAGNTIYF.